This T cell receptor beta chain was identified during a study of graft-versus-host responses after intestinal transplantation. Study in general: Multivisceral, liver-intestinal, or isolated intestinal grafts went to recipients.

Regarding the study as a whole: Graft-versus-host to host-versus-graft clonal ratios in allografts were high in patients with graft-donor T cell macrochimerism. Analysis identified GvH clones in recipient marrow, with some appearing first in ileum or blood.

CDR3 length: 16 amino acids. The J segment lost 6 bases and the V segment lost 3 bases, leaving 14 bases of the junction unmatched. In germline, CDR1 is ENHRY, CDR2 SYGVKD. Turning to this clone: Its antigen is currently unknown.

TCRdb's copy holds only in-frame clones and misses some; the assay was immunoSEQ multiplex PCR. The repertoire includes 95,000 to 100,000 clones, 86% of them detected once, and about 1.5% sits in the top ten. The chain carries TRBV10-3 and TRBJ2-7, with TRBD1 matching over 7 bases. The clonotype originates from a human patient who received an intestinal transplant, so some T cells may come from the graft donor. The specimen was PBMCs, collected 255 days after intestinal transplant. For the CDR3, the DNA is TGTGCCATCAGTGAAGACGGGTCGGGACAGAGGCTCGAGCAGTACGTC. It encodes CAISEDGSGQRLEQYV.